A single sample gave rise to the 4 T cell receptor beta chains below, sequenced in a study of blood T cell repertoires in COVID-19. TCRdb's copy holds only in-frame clones and misses some; the assay was immunoSEQ multiplex PCR. The data contain some 46,000 clones, approximately 88% of them singletons. Sequenced sample: peripheral blood. The receptors come from a man aged 50 to 59 with acute or convalescent COVID-19.

The rearrangement uses TRBV6-5 and TRBJ1-1; D unclear. The V end was cut by 4 bases, the J end by 0 bases, with 3 bases between. This CDR3 has 12 residues. The V gene's germline CDR1 is MNHEY and CDR2 SVGAGI. The CDR3 is CASSLMNTEAFF. The CDR3 bases are TGTGCCAGCAGTTTAATGAACACTGAAGCTTTCTTT.

This rearrangement joins TRBV9 to TRBJ1-4; D not resolved. CDR3 size: 13 residues. Trimming removed 2 bases at V and 15 bases at J, with 17 bases between. Germline V gene lookup returns CDR1 SGDLS and CDR2 YYNGEE. The CDR3 sequence: CASSVSEQTRLFF. CDR3 nucleotide sequence: TGTGCCAGCAGCGTGAGTGAACAGACACGATTGTTTTTT.

V is TRBV7-3 and J is TRBJ1-1, with TRBD1 matching 7 bases. Looked up from germline, CDR1 is SGHTA and CDR2 is FQGTGA. The CDR3 has 13 residues. V was clipped by 4 bases and J by 3 bases; unmatched bases: 2. The CDR3 is CASSSQGDTEAFF. The DNA for the CDR3 is TGTGCCAGCAGCTCTCAGGGGGACACTGAAGCTTTCTTT.

The rearrangement joins TRBV11-3 to TRBJ2-7, with TRBD1 matching over 8 bases. The CDR3 covers 15 residues. V trimming: 5 bases; J trimming: 2 bases; junction bases outside the gene matches: 8. Germline values: CDR1 SGHNT, CDR2 YENEEA. CDR3 in DNA: TGTGCCAGCAGCGCCTTGACAGGGGACGCCTACGAGCAGTACTTC. It translates to CASSALTGDAYEQYF.